The 24 T cell receptor beta chains below were found in one sample sequenced in a study of neurological immune-mediated disorders. In TCRdb, the 5' RACE reads were re-called with MiXCR into one record per CDR3 protein. The table records 100,000 to 150,000 distinct CDR3 sequences, roughly 3.2% of them present only once. Source material: PBMCs. Every receptor here comes from a woman under 40 with multiple sclerosis.

This clonotype showed up many times. This rearrangement joins TRBV7-9 to TRBJ2-6; 9 bases align to TRBD1. This CDR3 region has 17 residues. V lost 7 bases to trimming and J lost 1 base; unmatched junction nucleotides: 8. The germline gives CDR1 SEHNR, CDR2 FQNEAQ (reference sequence). DNA of the CDR3: TGTGCCAGCACCCTACCGGGACAGGGATCTGGGGCCAACGTCCTGACTTTC. Amino acid sequence: CASTLPGQGSGANVLTF. The full variable domain, its missing parts supplied by reference TRBV7-9 and TRBJ2-6, is DTGVSQNPRHKITKRGQNVTFRCDPISEHNRLYWYRQTLGQGPEFLTYFQNEAQLEKSRLLSDRFSAERPKGSFSTLEIQRTEQGDSAMYLCASTLPGQGSGANVLTFGAGSRLTVL.

This clonotype was seen repeatedly, ten times or more. The V call is TRBV6-5, the J call TRBJ1-6; no clear D. V lost 9 bases and J 7 bases, leaving 16 bases between the germline ends. Germline V gives CDR1 MNHEY, CDR2 SVGAGI. This CDR3 is built from 14 residues. CDR3 residues: CARRGSLGNSPLHF. In nucleotides, the CDR3 is TGTGCCAGAAGAGGATCGTTAGGGAATTCACCCCTCCACTTT.

The sample holds many counts of this clonotype. The chain recombines TRBV20-1 with TRBJ2-4, with 13 bases aligning to TRBD2. The CDR3 totals 16 residues. With V trimmed by 6 bases and J by 0 bases, 5 bases remained unmatched. The V gene's germline CDR1 is DFQATT and CDR2 SNEGSKA (reference sequence). As DNA, the CDR3 is TGCAGTGCGGGGACTAGCGGGAAACTAGCCAAAAACATTCAGTACTTC. It yields the protein CSAGTSGKLAKNIQYF.

The chain couples TRBV5-1 to TRBJ2-3, with D perhaps TRBD1 (6 bases). Trimming shortened V by 4 bases and J by 2 bases, and 11 bases separated the two germline ends. The CDR3 has 14 amino acids. CDR1 and CDR2 from the germline V gene are SGHRS and YFSETQ. The CDR3 coding sequence is TGCGCCAGCAGCAGACAGGAGATCACAGATACGCAGTATTTT. This codes for CASSRQEITDTQYF.

This clonotype has a count of ten or more. This chain links TRBV5-6 with TRBJ1-5; D unclear. Trimming removed 0 bases at V and 4 bases at J, with 11 bases between. Germline V CDR1 and CDR2: SGHDT, YYEEEE. This CDR3 is 15 amino acids long. DNA for the CDR3: TGTGCCAGCAGCTTGGCCGACGGCCCAAATCAGCCCCAGCATTTT. This gives the protein CASSLADGPNQPQHF.

This clonotype occurred many times. J is TRBJ2-7 and V is TRBV5-1, with D unclear. The V gene lost 0 bases and the J gene lost 4 bases, with 11 bases spanning the gap. CDR3 length: 14 amino acids. Germline V gives CDR1 SGHRS, CDR2 YFSETQ. The CDR3 here is CASSLGGEEYEQYF. In nucleotides, the CDR3 is TGCGCCAGCAGCTTGGGAGGTGAGGAATACGAGCAGTACTTC.

This clonotype has at least ten counts. The chain links TRBV11-2 to TRBJ1-1; D call uncertain. The CDR3 has 19 amino acids. V gave up 4 bases and J gave up 2 bases, with 26 bases separating them. Germline loops: CDR1 SGHAT, CDR2 FQNNGV. CDR3 in DNA: TGTGCCAGCAGCTCCGCCTTTCAGTTCATGGGTAGGCCAAACACTGAAGCTTTCTTT. It yields the protein CASSSAFQFMGRPNTEAFF.

There are many counts of this clonotype. The chain recombines TRBV29-1 with TRBJ2-2, with 7 bases lining up with TRBD1. After removal of 5 bases from V and 4 bases from J, the junction contained 4 bases not matched to a gene. Germline values: CDR1 SQVTM, CDR2 ANQGSEA. The CDR3 runs 13 residues. The CDR3 loop is CSVLTGSTGELFF. In DNA form, the CDR3 reads TGCAGCGTTCTGACAGGGTCCACCGGGGAGCTGTTTTTT.

Ten or more counts support this clonotype. The chain links TRBV20-1 to TRBJ1-2, with TRBD1 matching 7 bases. CDR1 DFQATT and CDR2 SNEGSKA come from the germline V gene (reference sequence). CDR3 length: 13 amino acids. With V trimmed by 6 bases and J by 3 bases, 7 bases remained unmatched. CDR3: CSALTGVDYGYTF. DNA of the CDR3: TGCAGTGCGCTAACAGGGGTCGACTATGGCTACACCTTC.

This clonotype has a count of ten or more. This sequence joins TRBV7-8 and TRBJ2-7; 7 bases match TRBD2. Germline loops: CDR1 SGHVS, CDR2 FQNEAQ. The CDR3 loop spans 16 amino acids. V lost 0 bases to trimming and J lost 2 bases; unmatched junction nucleotides: 7. As DNA, the CDR3 is TGTGCCAGCAGCTTAGCAACCCCGGCGGGAGCCTACGAGCAGTACTTC. Translated, it gives CASSLATPAGAYEQYF. The full variable domain, its missing parts supplied by reference TRBV7-8 and TRBJ2-7, is GAGVSQSPRYKVAKRGQDVALRCDPISGHVSLFWYQQALGQGPEFLTYFQNEAQLDKSGLPSDRFFAERPEGSVSTLKIQRTQQEDSAVYLCASSLATPAGAYEQYFGPGTRLTVT.

Many counts were recorded for this clonotype. The CDR3 sequence is CASSPDRGVRSYEQYF. The CDR3 DNA is TGTGCCAGCAGCCCCGACAGGGGAGTTAGATCCTACGAGCAGTACTTC. The chain employs TRBV7-2 and TRBJ2-7, with TRBD1 matching 8 bases. The germline V gene has CDR1 SGHTA and CDR2 FQGNSA. The CDR3 is 16 residues long. The V gene end was trimmed by 5 bases and the J gene end by 1 base; junction bases not matched to a gene: 10.

This clonotype was detected many times. V gene TRBV20-1 combines with J gene TRBJ1-3; D perhaps matches TRBD1 (6 bases). Trimming stripped 6 bases from V and 7 bases from J, with 13 bases between. Looked up from germline, CDR1 is DFQATT and CDR2 is SNEGSKA (reference sequence). The CDR3 consists of 12 residues. The CDR3 region has the DNA TGCAGTGCCAGCGGACAGAGGAACACCATATATTTT. Translating gives CSASGQRNTIYF.

This clonotype has ten or more counts. The V gene is TRBV6-5, the J gene TRBJ1-1; D remains unclear. Germline CDR1 and CDR2: MNHEY and SVGAGI. V was trimmed by 3 bases and J by 3 bases, leaving 11 bases between them. The CDR3 covers 14 residues. CDR3 sequence reads: CASSYGESDTEAFF. The CDR3 bases are TGTGCCAGCAGTTATGGGGAGTCGGACACTGAAGCTTTCTTT.

In this sample, this clonotype turned up many times. V usage is TRBV18 and J usage is TRBJ1-5; weak D call: TRBD1 (5 bases). This CDR3 region has 14 residues. Trimming pared 3 bases from V and 5 bases from J, leaving 11 bases between. Germline-derived CDR1 and CDR2 are KGHSH and LQKENI. CDR3 sequence: CASSPSGDHQPQHF. CDR3 coding DNA: TGTGCCAGCTCACCGTCGGGGGACCATCAGCCCCAGCATTTT.

The chain uses TRBV7-2 and TRBJ2-1; 11 bases align to TRBD2. V was clipped by 4 bases and J by 4 bases; unmatched bases: 3. The CDR3 spans 15 residues. CDR1 is SGHTA, CDR2 FQGNSA, per germline. This chain's CDR3 is CASSSSGGTYNEQFF. DNA of the CDR3: TGTGCCAGCAGCTCTAGCGGGGGGACTTACAATGAGCAGTTCTTC.

This clonotype was seen ten or more times. This chain joins TRBV9 and TRBJ1-1, with D possibly matching TRBD1 (5 bases). V dropped 7 bases and J dropped 2 bases, with 12 bases sitting between them. Germline V CDR1 and CDR2: SGDLS, YYNGEE. The CDR3 extends over 13 amino acids. The CDR3 bases are TGTGCCAGCGGGCGGGACCTTAACACTGAAGCTTTCTTT. The encoded protein is CASGRDLNTEAFF.

The sample holds many counts of this clonotype. V gene TRBV7-2 combines with J gene TRBJ2-7; no reliable D call. CDR1 is SGHTA, CDR2 FQGNSA, per germline. The length of the CDR3 is 13 residues. V lost 1 base, J lost 2 bases, and 6 bases lay in between. CDR3 protein: CASSLELTYEQYF. The CDR3 region has the DNA TGTGCCAGCAGCTTAGAACTAACCTACGAGCAGTACTTC.

This clonotype came up many times. The CDR3 bases are TGTGCCAGCAGTTTTACCGGGACAGGGGGCTTGAACACTGAAGCTTTCTTT. Translated: CASSFTGTGGLNTEAFF. The V call is TRBV6-6, the J call TRBJ1-1; 12 positions agree with TRBD1. Per germline, CDR1 MNHNY and CDR2 SVGAGI (reference sequence). The J segment lost 0 bases and the V segment lost 4 bases, leaving 6 bases of the junction unmatched. This CDR3 is 17 amino acids long.

This clonotype was recorded at least ten times. J is TRBJ2-2 and V is TRBV4-3; 7 positions agree with TRBD1. V lost 0 bases to trimming and J lost 1 base; unmatched junction nucleotides: 11. Germline V gives CDR1 LGHNA, CDR2 YSLEER. The CDR3 spans 19 residues. CDR3 sequence: CASSQDFPPRTGNTGELFF. The CDR3 region has the DNA TGCGCCAGCAGCCAAGATTTCCCGCCGAGGACAGGGAACACCGGGGAGCTGTTTTTT.

In its sample, this clonotype was seen many times. The rearrangement joins TRBV7-8 to TRBJ2-1; 7 nucleotides align to TRBD2. Germline CDR1 and CDR2: SGHVS and FQNEAQ. There are 16 residues in the CDR3. Trimming cost V 5 bases and J 3 bases; bases outside gene matches: 10. The CDR3 is CASSARDYRFYNEQFF. The CDR3, as DNA: TGTGCCAGCAGCGCCCGGGACTACCGATTCTACAATGAGCAGTTCTTC. Full variable domain (remainder filled in from reference TRBV7-8 and TRBJ2-1): GAGVSQSPRYKVAKRGQDVALRCDPISGHVSLFWYQQALGQGPEFLTYFQNEAQLDKSGLPSDRFFAERPEGSVSTLKIQRTQQEDSAVYLCASSARDYRFYNEQFFGPGTRLTVL.

The table lists this clonotype with many counts. The chain is built from TRBV3-1 and TRBJ1-3; D is possibly TRBD1 (6 bases). The germline V and J ends were trimmed by 4 bases and 5 bases, with 9 bases remaining between them. The CDR3 is 13 residues long. Germline V gene lookup returns CDR1 LGHDT and CDR2 YNNKEL (reference sequence). CDR3 nucleotide sequence: TGTGCCAGCAGCCGCTGGGACAGAAACACCATATATTTT. The encoded protein is CASSRWDRNTIYF.

This clonotype was seen many times. The rearrangement links TRBV20-1 to TRBJ1-5; weak D call: TRBD1 (5 bases). With 2 bases removed from V and 0 bases from J, the gap between germline ends came to 14 bases. There are 16 residues in the CDR3. Germline V gene data show CDR1 as DFQATT and CDR2 as SNEGSKA (reference sequence). CDR3 sequence: CSARSSGGNSNQPQHF. CDR3 bases: TGCAGTGCTAGATCCAGTGGGGGAAATAGCAATCAGCCCCAGCATTTT.

The CDR3 DNA follows: TGCGCCAGCAGCCAAACCGGGACAGGCGCGTTCGGAGAGACCCAGTACTTC. Its translation: CASSQTGTGAFGETQYF. The chain carries TRBV4-3 and TRBJ2-5; 8 bases are a match to TRBD1. The germline V gene has CDR1 LGHNA and CDR2 YSLEER. With V trimmed by 2 bases and J by 4 bases, 12 bases remained unmatched. The CDR3 consists of 17 residues.

This clonotype was detected ten times or more. The CDR3 is CSVRDGSNQPQHF. CDR3 sequence (DNA): TGCAGCGTTAGGGATGGCAGCAATCAGCCCCAGCATTTT. The chain joins TRBV29-1 to TRBJ1-5; D is unresolved. Trimming removed 5 bases from V and 1 base from J, with 9 bases in between. Germline V gives CDR1 SQVTM, CDR2 ANQGSEA. This CDR3 region has 13 residues.